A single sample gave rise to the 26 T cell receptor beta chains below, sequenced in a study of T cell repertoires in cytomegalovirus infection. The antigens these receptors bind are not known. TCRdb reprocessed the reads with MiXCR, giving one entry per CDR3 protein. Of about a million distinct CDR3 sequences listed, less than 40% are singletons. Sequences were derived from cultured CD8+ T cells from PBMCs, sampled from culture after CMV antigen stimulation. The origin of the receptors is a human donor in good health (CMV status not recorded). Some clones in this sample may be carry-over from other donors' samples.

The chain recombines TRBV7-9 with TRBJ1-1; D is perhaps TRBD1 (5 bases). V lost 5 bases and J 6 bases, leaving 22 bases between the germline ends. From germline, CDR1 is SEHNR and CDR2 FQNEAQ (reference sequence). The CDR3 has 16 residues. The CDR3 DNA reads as TGTGCCAGCAGCGGAGACCAGGGTGGGGGTTGGGCTGAAGCTTTCTTT. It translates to CASSGDQGGGWAEAFF.

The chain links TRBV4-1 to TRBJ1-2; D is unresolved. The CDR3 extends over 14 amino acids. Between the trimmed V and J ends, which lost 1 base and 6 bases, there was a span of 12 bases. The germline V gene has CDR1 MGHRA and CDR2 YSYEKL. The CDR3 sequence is CASSQGEGLDGYTF. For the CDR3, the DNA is TGCGCCAGCAGCCAAGGTGAAGGGTTGGATGGCTACACCTTC.

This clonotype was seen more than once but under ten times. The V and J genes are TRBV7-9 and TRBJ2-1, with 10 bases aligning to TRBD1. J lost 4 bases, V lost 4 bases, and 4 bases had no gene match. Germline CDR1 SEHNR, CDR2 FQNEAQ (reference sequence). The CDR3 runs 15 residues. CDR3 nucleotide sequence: TGTGCCAGCAGCTGGGGGACAGGGGAGTACAATGAGCAGTTCTTC. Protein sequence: CASSWGTGEYNEQFF.

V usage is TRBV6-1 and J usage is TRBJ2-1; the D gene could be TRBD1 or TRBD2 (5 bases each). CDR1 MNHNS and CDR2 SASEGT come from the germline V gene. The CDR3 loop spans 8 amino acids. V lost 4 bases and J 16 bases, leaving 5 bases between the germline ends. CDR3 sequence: CASSGDFF. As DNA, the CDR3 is TGTGCCAGCAGTGGGGACTTCTTC.

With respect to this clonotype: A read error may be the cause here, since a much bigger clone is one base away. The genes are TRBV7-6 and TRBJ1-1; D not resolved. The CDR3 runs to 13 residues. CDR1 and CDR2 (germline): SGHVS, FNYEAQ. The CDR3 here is CVSSLLTNTEAFF. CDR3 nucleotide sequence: TGTGTCAGCAGCTTATTGACTAACACTGAAGCTTTCTTT.

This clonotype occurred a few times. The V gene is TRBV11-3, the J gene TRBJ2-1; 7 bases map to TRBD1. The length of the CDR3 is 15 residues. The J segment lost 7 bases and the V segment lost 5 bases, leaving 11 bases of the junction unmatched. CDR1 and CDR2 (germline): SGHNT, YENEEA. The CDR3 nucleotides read TGTGCCAGCAGCCCCCACTCGACAGGGTGGAATGAGCAGTTCTTC. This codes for CASSPHSTGWNEQFF.

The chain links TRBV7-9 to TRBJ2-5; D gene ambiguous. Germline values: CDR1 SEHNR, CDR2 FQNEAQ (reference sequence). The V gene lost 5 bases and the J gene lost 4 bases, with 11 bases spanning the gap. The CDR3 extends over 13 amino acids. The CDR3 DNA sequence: TGTGCCAGCAGCAGTAGCAGTGGAGAGACCCAGTACTTC. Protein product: CASSSSSGETQYF.

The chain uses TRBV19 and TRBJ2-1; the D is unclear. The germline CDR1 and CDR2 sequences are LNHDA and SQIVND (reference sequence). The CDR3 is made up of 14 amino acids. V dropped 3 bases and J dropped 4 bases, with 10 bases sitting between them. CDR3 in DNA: TGTGCCAGTAGTATCCCGGGCGAGTACAATGAGCAGTTCTTC. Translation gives CASSIPGEYNEQFF.

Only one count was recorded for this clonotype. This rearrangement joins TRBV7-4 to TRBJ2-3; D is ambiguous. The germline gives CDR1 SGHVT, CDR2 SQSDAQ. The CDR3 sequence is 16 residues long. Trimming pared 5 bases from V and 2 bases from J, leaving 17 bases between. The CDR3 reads CASSPGKATFTDTQYF. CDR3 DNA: TGTGCCAGCAGCCCAGGAAAGGCGACATTCACAGATACGCAGTATTTT. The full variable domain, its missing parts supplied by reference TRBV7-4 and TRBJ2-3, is GAGVSQSPRYKVAKRGRDVALRCDSISGHVTLYWYRQTLGQGSEVLTYSQSDAQRDKSGRPSGRFSAERPERSVSTLKIQRTEQGDSAVYLCASSPGKATFTDTQYFGPGTRLTVL.

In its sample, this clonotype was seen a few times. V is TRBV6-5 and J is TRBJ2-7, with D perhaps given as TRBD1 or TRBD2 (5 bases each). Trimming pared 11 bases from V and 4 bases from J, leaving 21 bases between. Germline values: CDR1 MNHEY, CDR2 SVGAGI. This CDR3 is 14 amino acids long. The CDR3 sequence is CAGRQFLSEYEQYF. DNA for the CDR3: TGTGCCGGGAGACAGTTTCTCTCAGAATACGAGCAGTACTTC.

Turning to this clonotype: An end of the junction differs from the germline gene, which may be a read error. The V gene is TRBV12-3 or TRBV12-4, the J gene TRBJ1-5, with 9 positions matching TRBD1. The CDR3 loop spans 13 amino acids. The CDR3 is CTSSLTGGQPQHF. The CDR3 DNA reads TGTACCAGCAGCTTGACAGGGGGTCAGCCCCAGCATTTT.

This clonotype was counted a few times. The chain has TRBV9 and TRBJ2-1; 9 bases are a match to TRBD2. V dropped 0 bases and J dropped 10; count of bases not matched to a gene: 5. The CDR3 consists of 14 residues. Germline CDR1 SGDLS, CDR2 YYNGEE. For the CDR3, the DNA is TGTGCCAGCAGCGTAGCGGCGGGGGGGTCGGAGCAGTTCTTC. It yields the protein CASSVAAGGSEQFF.

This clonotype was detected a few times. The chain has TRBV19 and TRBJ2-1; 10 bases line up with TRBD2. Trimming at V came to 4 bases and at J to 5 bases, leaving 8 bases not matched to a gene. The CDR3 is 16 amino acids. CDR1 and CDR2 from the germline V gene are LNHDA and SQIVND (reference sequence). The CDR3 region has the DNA TGTGCCAGTAGTAACCGTGGGACTAGCGATCACAATGAGCAGTTCTTC. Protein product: CASSNRGTSDHNEQFF.

CDR3 coding DNA: TGTGCCAGCAGAGAGACATCCAACTATGGCTACACCTTC. Its protein product is CASRETSNYGYTF. V is TRBV6-8 and J is TRBJ1-2; no firm D call. The CDR3 is 13 residues long. Germline V CDR1 and CDR2: MNHGY, SAAAGT. Trimming pared 6 bases from V and 2 bases from J, leaving 10 bases between.

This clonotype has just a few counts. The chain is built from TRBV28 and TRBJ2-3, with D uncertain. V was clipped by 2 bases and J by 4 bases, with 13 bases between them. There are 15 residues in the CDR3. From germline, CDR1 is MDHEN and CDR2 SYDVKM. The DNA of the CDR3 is TGTGCCAGCAGTTTAGGAATCTTAACTTCAGATACGCAGTATTTT. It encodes CASSLGILTSDTQYF.

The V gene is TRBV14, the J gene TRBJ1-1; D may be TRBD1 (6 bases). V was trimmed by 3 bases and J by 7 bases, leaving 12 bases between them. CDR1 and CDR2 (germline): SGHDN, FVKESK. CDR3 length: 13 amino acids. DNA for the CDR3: TGTGCCAGCAGCCATAGGGGGGGCTTTGAAGCTTTCTTT. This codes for CASSHRGGFEAFF.

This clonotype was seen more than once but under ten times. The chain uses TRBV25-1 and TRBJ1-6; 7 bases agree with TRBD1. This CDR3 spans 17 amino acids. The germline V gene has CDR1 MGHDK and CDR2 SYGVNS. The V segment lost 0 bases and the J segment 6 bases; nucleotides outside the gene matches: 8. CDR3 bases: TGTGCCAGCAGTGAATATCGGTTCGACAGGGCTAATTCACCCCTCCACTTT. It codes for CASSEYRFDRANSPLHF. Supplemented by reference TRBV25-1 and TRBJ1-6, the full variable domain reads EADIYQTPRYLVIGTGKKITLECSQTMGHDKMYWYQQDPGMELHLIHYSYGVNSTEKGDLSSESTVSRIRTEHFPLTLESARPSHTSQYLCASSEYRFDRANSPLHFGNGTRLTVT.

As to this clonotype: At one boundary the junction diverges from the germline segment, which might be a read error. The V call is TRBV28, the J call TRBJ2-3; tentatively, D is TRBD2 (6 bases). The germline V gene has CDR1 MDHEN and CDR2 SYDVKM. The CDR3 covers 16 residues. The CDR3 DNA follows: TGTGCCAGCAGTTCCGTGGACTACTCTCGCACAGATACACAGTATTTT. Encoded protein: CASSSVDYSRTDTQYF.

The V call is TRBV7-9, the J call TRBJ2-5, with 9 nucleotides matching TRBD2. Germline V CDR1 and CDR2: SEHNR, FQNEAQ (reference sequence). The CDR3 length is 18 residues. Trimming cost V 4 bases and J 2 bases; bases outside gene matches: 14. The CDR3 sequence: CASSSSPLVAGDQETQYF. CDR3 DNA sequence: TGTGCCAGCAGCTCCTCGCCTCTGGTAGCGGGGGATCAAGAGACCCAGTACTTC.

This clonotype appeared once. The CDR3 bases are TGCAGTGCTAGGGACTCTAGGGCAACTAATGAAAAACTGTTTTTT. Translating gives CSARDSRATNEKLFF. V is TRBV20-1 and J is TRBJ1-4; D call uncertain. The germline V gene encodes CDR1 DFQATT and CDR2 SNEGSKA (reference sequence). The CDR3 loop spans 15 amino acids. Trimming removed 3 bases at V and 0 bases at J, with 11 bases between.

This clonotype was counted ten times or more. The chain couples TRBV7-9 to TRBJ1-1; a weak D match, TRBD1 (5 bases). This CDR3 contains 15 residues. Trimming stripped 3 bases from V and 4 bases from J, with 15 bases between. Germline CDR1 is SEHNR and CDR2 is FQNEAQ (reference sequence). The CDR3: CASSFGRRGLTEAFF. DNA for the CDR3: TGTGCCAGCAGCTTCGGCCGACGGGGCCTCACTGAAGCTTTCTTT.

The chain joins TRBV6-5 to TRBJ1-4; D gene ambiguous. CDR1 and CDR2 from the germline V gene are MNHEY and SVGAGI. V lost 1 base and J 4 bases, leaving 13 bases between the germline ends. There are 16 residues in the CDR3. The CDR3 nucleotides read TGTGCCAGCAGTTACTTCCGGGAGCTCCATAATGAAAAACTGTTTTTT. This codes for CASSYFRELHNEKLFF.

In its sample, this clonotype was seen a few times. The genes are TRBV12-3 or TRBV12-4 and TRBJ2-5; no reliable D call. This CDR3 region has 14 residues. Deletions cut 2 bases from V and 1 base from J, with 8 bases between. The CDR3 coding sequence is TGTGCCAGCAGTTTATCGTTCGGCCAAGAGACCCAGTACTTC. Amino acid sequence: CASSLSFGQETQYF.

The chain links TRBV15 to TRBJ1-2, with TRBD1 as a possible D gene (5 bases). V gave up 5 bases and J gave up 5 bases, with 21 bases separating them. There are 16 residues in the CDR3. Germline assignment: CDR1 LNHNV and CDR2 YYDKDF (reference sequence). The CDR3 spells CATSRLQGFREYGYTF. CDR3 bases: TGTGCCACCAGCCGCCTCCAAGGTTTCAGGGAGTATGGCTACACCTTC.

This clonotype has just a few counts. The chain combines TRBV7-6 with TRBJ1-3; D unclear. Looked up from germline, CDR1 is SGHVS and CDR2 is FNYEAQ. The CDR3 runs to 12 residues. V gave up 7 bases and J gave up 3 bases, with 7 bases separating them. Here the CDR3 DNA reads TGTGCCAGCACCACAGTTGGAAACACCATATATTTT. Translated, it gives CASTTVGNTIYF.

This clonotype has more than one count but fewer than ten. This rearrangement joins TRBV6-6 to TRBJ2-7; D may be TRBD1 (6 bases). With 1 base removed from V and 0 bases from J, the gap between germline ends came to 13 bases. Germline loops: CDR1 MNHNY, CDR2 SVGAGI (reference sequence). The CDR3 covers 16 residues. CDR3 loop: CASSYLDSLLSYEQYF. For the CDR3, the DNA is TGTGCCAGCAGTTACTTGGACAGCTTACTCTCCTACGAGCAGTACTTC.